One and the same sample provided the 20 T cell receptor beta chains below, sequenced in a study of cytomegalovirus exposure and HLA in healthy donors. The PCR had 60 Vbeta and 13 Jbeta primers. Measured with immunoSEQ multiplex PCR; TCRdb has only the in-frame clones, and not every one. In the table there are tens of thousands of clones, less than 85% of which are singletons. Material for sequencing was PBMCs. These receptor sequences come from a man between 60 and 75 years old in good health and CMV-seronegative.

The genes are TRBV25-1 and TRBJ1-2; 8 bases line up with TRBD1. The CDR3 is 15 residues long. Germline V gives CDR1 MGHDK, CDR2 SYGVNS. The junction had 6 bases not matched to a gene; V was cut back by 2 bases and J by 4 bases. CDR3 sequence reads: CASSERSGGFYGYTF. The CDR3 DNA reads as TGTGCCAGCAGTGAAAGGTCAGGGGGCTTCTATGGCTACACCTTC.

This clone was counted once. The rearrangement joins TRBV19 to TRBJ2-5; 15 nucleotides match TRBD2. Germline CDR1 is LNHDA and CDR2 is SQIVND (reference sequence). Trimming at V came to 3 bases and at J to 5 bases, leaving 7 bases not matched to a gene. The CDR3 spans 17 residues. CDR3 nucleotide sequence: TGTGCCAGTAGTATCAGGGGACTAGCGGGGGGAAGGGAGACCCAGTACTTC. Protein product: CASSIRGLAGGRETQYF.

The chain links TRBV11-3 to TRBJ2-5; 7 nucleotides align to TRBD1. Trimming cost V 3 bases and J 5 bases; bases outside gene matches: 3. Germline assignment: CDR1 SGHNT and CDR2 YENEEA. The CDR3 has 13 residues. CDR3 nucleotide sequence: TGTGCCAGCAGCTTGTTACAGGGGGAGACCCAGTACTTC. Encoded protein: CASSLLQGETQYF.

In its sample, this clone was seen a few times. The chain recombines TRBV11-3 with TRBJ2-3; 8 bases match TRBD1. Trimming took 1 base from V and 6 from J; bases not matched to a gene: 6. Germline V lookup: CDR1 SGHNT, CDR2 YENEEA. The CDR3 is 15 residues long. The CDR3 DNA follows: TGTGCCAGCAGCTTAGCCGCCAGGGGGCGGGATACGCAGTATTTT. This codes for CASSLAARGRDTQYF. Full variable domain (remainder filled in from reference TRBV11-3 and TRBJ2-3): EAGVVQSPRYKIIEKKQPVAFWCNPISGHNTLYWYLQNLGQGPELLIRYENEEAVDDSQLPKDRFSAERLKGVDSTLKIQPAELGDSAVYLCASSLAARGRDTQYFGPGTRLTVL.

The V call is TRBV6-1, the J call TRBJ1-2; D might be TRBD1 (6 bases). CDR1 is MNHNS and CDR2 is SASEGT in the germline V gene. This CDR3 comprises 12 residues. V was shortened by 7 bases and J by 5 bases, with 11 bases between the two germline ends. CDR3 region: CASTLDRYGYTF. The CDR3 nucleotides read TGTGCCAGCACCCTGGACAGATATGGCTACACCTTC.

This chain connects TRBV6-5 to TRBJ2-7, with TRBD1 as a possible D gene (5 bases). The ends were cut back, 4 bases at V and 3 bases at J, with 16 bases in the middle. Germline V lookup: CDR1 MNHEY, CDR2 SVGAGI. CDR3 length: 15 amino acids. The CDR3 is CASSFRAGLGYEQYF. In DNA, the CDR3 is TGTGCCAGCAGTTTCAGGGCAGGGCTTGGCTACGAGCAGTACTTC.

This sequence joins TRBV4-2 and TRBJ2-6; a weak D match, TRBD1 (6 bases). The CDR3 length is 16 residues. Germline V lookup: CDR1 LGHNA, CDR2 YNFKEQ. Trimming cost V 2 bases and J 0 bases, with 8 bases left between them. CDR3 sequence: CASSQQDSSGANVLTF. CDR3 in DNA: TGTGCCAGCAGCCAACAGGACAGCTCTGGGGCCAACGTCCTGACTTTC.

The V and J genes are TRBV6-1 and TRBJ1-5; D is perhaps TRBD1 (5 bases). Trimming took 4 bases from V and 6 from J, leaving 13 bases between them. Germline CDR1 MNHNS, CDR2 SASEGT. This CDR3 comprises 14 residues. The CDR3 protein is CASSGQSNSQPQHF. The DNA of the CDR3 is TGTGCCAGCAGTGGACAGAGCAACAGTCAGCCCCAGCATTTT.

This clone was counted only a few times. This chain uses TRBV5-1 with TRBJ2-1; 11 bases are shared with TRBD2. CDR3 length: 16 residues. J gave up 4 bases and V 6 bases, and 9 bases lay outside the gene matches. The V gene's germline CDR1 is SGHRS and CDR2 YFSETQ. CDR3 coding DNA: TGCGCCAGCACCAAGACCCGGACTAGCGGGTACAATGAGCAGTTCTTC. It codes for CASTKTRTSGYNEQFF.

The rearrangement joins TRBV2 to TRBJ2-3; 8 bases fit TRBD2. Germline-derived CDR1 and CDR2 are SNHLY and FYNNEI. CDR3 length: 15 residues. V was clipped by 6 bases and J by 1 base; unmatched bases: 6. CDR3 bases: TGTGCCAGCAGAGCGACTAGCGCTGGCACAGATACGCAGTATTTT. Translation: CASRATSAGTDTQYF.

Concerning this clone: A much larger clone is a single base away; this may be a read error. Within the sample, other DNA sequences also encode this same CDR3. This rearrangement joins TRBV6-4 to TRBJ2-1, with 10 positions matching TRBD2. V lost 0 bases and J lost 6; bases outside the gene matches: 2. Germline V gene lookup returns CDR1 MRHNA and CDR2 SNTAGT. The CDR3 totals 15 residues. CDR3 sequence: CASSDSSGGANEQFF. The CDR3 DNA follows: TGTGCCAGCAGTGACTCCAGCGGGGGGGCCAATGAGCAGTTCTTC.

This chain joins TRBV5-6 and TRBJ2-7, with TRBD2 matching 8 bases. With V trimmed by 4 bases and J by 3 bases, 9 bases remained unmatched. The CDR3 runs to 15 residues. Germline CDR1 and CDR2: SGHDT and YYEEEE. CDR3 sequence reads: CASSPFGGGGYEQYF. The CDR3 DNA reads TGTGCCAGCAGCCCTTTCGGGGGGGGTGGCTACGAGCAGTACTTC.

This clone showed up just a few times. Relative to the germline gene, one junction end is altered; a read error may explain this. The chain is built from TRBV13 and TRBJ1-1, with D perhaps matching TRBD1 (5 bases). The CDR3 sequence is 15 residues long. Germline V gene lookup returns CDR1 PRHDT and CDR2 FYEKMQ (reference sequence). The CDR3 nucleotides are TGCGCCAGCAGCCAAAACGACAGAAGGGACACTGAAGCTTTCTTT. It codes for CASSQNDRRDTEAFF.

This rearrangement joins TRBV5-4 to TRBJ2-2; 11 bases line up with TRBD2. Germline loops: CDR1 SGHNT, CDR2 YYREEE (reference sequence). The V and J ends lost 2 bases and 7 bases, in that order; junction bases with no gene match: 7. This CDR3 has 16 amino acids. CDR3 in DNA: TGTGCCAGCAGCTTCCGGACTAGCGGGCTTGGCGGGGAGCTGTTTTTT. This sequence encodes CASSFRTSGLGGELFF.

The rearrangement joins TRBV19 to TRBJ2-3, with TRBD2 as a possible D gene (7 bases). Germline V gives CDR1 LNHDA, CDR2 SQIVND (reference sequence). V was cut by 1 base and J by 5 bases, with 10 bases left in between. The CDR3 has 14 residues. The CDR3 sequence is CASSIGGGLDTQYF. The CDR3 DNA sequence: TGTGCCAGTAGTATAGGGGGGGGCTTAGATACGCAGTATTTT. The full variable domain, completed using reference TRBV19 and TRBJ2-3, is DGGITQSPKYLFRKEGQNVTLSCEQNLNHDAMYWYRQDPGQGLRLIYYSQIVNDFQKGDIAEGYSVSREKKESFPLTVTSAQKNPTAFYLCASSIGGGLDTQYFGPGTRLTVL.

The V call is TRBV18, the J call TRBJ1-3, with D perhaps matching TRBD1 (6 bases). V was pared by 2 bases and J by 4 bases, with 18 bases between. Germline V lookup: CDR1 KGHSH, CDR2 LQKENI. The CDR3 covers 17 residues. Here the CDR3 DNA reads TGTGCCAGCTCACCAGAGGCAGGGGACGGCATGGGAAACACCATATATTTT. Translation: CASSPEAGDGMGNTIYF.

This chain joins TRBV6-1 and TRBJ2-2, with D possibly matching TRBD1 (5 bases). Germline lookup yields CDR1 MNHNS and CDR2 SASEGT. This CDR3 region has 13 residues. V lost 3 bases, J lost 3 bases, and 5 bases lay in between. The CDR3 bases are TGTGCCAGCAGTGACAGGGACACCGGGGAGCTGTTTTTT. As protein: CASSDRDTGELFF.

CDR3 bases: TGTGCCAGTAGTTTGACGGGGGGACTGAACACCGGGGAGCTGTTTTTT. Translation: CASSLTGGLNTGELFF. The chain is built from TRBV19 and TRBJ2-2, with TRBD2 identical over 7 bases. The CDR3 spans 16 residues. Germline lookup yields CDR1 LNHDA and CDR2 SQIVND (reference sequence). The J segment lost 1 base and the V segment lost 5 bases, leaving 7 bases of the junction unmatched. The variable domain in full, completed from reference TRBV19 and TRBJ2-2, reads DGGITQSPKYLFRKEGQNVTLSCEQNLNHDAMYWYRQDPGQGLRLIYYSQIVNDFQKGDIAEGYSVSREKKESFPLTVTSAQKNPTAFYLCASSLTGGLNTGELFFGEGSRLTVL.

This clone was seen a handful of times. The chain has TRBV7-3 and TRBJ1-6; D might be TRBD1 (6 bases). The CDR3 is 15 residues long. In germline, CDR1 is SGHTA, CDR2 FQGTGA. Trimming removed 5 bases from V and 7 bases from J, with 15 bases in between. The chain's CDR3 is CASSPEPGHNSPLHF. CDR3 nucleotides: TGTGCCAGCAGCCCTGAACCGGGACACAATTCACCCCTCCACTTT.

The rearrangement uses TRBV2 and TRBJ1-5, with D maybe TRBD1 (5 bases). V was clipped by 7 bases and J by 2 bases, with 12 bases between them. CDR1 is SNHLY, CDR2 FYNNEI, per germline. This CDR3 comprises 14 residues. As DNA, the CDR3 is TGTGCCAGCACCGGCAGGGTGCGCAATCAGCCCCAGCATTTT. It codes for CASTGRVRNQPQHF. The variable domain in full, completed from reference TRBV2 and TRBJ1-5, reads EPEVTQTPSHQVTQMGQEVILRCVPISNHLYFYWYRQILGQKVEFLVSFYNNEISEKSEIFDDQFSVERPDGSNFTLKIRSTKLEDSAMYFCASTGRVRNQPQHFGDGTRLSIL.